This T cell receptor (beta chain) was captured in a study of ipilimumab plus nivolumab after autologous stem cell transplantation. Overall study: Myeloma cases were transplant-naive high-risk or relapsed within 3 years post first autologous transplant.

CDR3 size: 11 residues. The germline V and J ends were trimmed by 0 bases and 5 bases, with 4 bases remaining between them. Germline CDR1 GTSNPN, CDR2 SVGIG (reference sequence). Here immunoSEQ multiplex PCR was the method, and the copy in TCRdb shows in-frame clones only, minus some. The sample has 9,000 to 15,000 clones; 65% to 75% are singletons. Only one count was recorded for this clone. Checkpoint therapy with ipilimumab 1 mg/kg began 14 to 28 days after transplant. The starting material was PBMCs, obtained in a trial of ipilimumab plus nivolumab as post-transplant consolidation. The chain carries TRBV30 and TRBJ2-5; no reliable D call. This sequence originates from a male donor with multiple myeloma. CDR3 in DNA: TGTGCCTGGAGTGTAGGGGAGACCCAGTACTTC. Its protein is CAWSVGETQYF.